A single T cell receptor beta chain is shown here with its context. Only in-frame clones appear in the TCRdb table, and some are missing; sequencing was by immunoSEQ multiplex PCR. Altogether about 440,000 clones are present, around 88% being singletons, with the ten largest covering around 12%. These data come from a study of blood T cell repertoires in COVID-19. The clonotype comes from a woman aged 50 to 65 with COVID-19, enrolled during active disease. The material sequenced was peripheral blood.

In nucleotides, the CDR3 is TGCGCCAGCAGCTTCGGGACAGGGATAGGAGCTTTCTTT. Its translation is CASSFGTGIGAFF. The V call is TRBV5-1, the J call TRBJ1-1, with 9 bases aligning to TRBD1. Germline loops: CDR1 SGHRS, CDR2 YFSETQ. The CDR3 spans 13 residues. The V segment lost 2 bases and the J segment 10 bases; nucleotides outside the gene matches: 6.